This TCR beta chain was captured in a study of T cell changes during pregnancy in multiple sclerosis. The repertoire was sequenced with immunoSEQ multiplex PCR; TCRdb's copy has only in-frame clones and lacks some. The profile shows some 37,000 clones, 85% to 95% of them singletons. The CDR3 is 12 residues long. From germline, CDR1 is SGDLS and CDR2 YYNGEE. The junction had 1 base not matched to a gene; V was cut back by 0 bases and J by 7 bases. The clonotype originates from a female donor in good health, enrolled as a control in a pregnancy study. The chain combines TRBV9 with TRBJ2-7; 7 nucleotides align to TRBD2. The sequencing used CD4+ T cells from peripheral blood mononuclear cells, collected after pregnancy. The CDR3 loop reads CASSVDGGEQYF. CDR3 DNA sequence: TGTGCCAGCAGCGTAGACGGGGGGGAGCAGTACTTC.